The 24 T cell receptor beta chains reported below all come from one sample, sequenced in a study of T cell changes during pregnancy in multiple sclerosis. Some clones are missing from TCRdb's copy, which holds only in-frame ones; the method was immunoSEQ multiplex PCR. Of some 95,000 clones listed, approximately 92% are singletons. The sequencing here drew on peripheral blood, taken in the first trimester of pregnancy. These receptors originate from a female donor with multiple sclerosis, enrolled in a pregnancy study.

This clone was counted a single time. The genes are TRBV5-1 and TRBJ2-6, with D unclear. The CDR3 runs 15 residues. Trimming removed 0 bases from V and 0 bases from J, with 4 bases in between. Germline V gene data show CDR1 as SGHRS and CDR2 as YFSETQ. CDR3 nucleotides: TGCGCCAGCAGCTTGGCGAGCTCTGGGGCCAACGTCCTGACTTTC. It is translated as CASSLASSGANVLTF. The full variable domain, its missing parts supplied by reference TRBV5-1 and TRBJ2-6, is KAGVTQTPRYLIKTRGQQVTLSCSPISGHRSVSWYQQTPGQGLQFLFEYFSETQRNKGNFPGRFSGRQFSNSRSEMNVSTLELGDSALYLCASSLASSGANVLTFGAGSRLTVL.

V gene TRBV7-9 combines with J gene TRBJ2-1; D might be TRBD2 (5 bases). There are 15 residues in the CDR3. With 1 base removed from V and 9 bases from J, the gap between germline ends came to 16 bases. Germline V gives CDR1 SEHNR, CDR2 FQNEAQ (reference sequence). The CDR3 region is CASSLEVGAPGEQFF. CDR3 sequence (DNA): TGTGCCAGCAGCTTAGAGGTGGGAGCTCCTGGTGAGCAGTTCTTC.

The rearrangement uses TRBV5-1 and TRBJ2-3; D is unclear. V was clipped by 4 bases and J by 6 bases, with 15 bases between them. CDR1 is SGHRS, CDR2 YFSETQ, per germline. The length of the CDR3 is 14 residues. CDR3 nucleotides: TGCGCCAGCAGCCTTCTAAGATCCGAGGATACGCAGTATTTT. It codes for CASSLLRSEDTQYF.

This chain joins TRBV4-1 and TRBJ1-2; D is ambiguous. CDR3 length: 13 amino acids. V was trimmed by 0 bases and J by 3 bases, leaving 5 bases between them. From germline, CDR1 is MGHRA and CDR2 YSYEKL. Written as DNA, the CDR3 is TGCGCCAGCAGCCAAGATGCGGACTATGGCTACACCTTC. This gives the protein CASSQDADYGYTF.

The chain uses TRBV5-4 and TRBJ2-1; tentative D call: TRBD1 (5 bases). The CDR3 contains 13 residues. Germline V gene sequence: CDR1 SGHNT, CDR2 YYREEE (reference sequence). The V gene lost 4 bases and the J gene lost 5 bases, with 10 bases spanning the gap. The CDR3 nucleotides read TGTGCCAGCAGCCTGGGGCCGAACAATGAGCAGTTCTTC. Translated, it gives CASSLGPNNEQFF.

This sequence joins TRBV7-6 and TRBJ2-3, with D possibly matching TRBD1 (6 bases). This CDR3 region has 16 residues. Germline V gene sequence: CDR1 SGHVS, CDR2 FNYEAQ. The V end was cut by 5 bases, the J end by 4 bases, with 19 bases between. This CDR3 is CASSDPTGLGADTQYF. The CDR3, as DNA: TGTGCCAGCAGCGATCCGACAGGTTTGGGGGCAGATACGCAGTATTTT.

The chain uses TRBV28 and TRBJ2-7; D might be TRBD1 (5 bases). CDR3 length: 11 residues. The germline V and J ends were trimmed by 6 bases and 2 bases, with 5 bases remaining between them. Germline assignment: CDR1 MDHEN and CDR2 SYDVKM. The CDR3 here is CASRGPYEQYF. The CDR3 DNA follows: TGTGCCAGCAGGGGGCCCTACGAGCAGTACTTC.

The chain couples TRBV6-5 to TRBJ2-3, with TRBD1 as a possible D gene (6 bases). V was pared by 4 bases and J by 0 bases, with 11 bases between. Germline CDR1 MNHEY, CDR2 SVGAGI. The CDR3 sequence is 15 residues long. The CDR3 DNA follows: TGTGCCAGCAGTTCTGGGGACACTAGCACAGATACGCAGTATTTT. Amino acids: CASSSGDTSTDTQYF.

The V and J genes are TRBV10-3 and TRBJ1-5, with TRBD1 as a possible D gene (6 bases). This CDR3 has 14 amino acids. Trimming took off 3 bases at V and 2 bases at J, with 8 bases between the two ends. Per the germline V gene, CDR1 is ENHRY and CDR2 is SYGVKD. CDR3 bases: TGTGCCATCAGTGACAACAGGGGCAATCAGCCCCAGCATTTT. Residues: CAISDNRGNQPQHF.

The CDR3 protein is CASSQGINYEQYF. The CDR3 DNA is TGTGCCAGCAGCCAGGGAATCAACTACGAGCAGTACTTC. V usage is TRBV6-5 and J usage is TRBJ2-7; possible D gene TRBD1, 5 bases. The CDR3 has 13 residues. With 6 bases removed from V and 3 bases from J, the gap between germline ends came to 12 bases. Germline V lookup: CDR1 MNHEY, CDR2 SVGAGI.

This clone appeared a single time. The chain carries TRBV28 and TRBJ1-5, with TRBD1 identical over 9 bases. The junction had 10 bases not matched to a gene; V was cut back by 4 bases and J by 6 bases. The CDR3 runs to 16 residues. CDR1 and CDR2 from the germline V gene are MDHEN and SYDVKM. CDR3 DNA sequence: TGTGCCAGCAGTTCATTCCGGGACAGGGTGGCTCAGCCCCAGCATTTT. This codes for CASSSFRDRVAQPQHF.

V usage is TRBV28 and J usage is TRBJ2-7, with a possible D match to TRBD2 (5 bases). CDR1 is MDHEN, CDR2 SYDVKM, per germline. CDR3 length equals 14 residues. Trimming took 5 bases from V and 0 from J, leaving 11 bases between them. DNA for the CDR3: TGTGCCAGCAGTCCCCGAGGGAACTCCTACGAGCAGTACTTC. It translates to CASSPRGNSYEQYF.

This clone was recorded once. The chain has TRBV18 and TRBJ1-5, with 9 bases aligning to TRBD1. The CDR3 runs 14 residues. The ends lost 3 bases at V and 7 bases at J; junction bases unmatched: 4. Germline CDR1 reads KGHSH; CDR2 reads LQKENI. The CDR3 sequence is CASSPTGGGQPQHF. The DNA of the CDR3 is TGTGCCAGCTCACCCACAGGGGGCGGGCAGCCCCAGCATTTT. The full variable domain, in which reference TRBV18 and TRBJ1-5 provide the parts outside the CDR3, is NAGVMQNPRHLVRRRGQEARLRCSPMKGHSHVYWYRQLPEEGLKFMVYLQKENIIDESGMPKERFSAEFPKEGPSILRIQQVVRGDSAAYFCASSPTGGGQPQHFGDGTRLSIL.

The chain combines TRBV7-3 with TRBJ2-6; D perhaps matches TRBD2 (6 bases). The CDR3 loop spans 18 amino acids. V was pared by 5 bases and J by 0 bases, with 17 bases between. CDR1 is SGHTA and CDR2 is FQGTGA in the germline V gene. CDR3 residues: CASSGQGLASSGANVLTF. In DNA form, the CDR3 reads TGTGCCAGCAGCGGCCAGGGACTGGCCAGCTCTGGGGCCAACGTCCTGACTTTC.

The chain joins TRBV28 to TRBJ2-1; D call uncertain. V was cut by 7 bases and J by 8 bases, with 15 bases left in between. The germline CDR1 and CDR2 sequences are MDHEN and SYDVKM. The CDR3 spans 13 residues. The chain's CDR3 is CASNSILSDEQFF. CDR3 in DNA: TGTGCCAGCAACAGTATTCTATCGGATGAGCAGTTCTTC.

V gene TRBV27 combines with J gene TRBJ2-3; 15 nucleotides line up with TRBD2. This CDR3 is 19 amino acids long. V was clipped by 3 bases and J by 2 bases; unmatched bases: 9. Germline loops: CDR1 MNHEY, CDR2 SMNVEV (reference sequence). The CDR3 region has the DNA TGTGCCAGCAGTTTGCTGGGACTAGCGGGAGGATCAAACACAGATACGCAGTATTTT. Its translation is CASSLLGLAGGSNTDTQYF.

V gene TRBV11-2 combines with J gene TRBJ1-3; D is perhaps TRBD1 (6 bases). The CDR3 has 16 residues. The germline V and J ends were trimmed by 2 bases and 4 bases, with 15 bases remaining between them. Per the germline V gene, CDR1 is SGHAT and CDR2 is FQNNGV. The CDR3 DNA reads TGTGCCAGCAGCTTATCTTCCGGAGACAGGGGAAACACCATATATTTT. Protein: CASSLSSGDRGNTIYF.

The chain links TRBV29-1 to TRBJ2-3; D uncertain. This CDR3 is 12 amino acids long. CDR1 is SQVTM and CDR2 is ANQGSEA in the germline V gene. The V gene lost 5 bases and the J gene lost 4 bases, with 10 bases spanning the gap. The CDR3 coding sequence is TGCAGCGTTAGTAGCCCCGCAGATACGCAGTATTTT. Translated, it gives CSVSSPADTQYF.

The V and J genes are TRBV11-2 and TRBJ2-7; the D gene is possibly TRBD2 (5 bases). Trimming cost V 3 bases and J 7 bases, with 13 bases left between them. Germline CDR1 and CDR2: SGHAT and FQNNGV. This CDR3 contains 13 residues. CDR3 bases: TGTGCCAGCAGCTTGAACCTAGCTAATGAGCAGTACTTC. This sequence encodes CASSLNLANEQYF.

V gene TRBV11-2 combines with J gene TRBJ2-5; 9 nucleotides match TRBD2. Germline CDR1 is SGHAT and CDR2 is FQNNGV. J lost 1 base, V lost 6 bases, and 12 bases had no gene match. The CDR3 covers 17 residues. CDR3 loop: CASRASGTPGPQETQYF. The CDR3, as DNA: TGTGCCAGCAGGGCTAGCGGGACGCCCGGTCCCCAAGAGACCCAGTACTTC.

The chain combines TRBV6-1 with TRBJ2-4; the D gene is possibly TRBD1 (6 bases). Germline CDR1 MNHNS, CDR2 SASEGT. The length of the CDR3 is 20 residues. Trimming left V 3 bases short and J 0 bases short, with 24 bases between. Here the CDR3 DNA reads TGTGCCAGCAGTGACCTTCCTACCAGGGGAAGGGCTCTAGCCAAAAACATTCAGTACTTC. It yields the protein CASSDLPTRGRALAKNIQYF.

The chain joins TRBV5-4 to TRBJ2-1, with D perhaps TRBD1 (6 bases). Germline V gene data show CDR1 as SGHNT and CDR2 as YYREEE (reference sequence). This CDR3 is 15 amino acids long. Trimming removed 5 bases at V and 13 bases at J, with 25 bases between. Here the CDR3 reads CASRARTEDERGQFF. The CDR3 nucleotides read TGTGCCAGCAGAGCTCGGACAGAGGACGAGAGGGGACAGTTCTTC.

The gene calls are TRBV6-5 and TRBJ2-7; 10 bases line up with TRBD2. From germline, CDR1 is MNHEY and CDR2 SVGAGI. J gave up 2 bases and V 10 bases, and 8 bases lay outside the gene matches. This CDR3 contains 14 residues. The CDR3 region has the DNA TGTGCCACTTCGACTAGCGGGTGGGCCTACGAGCAGTACTTC. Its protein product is CATSTSGWAYEQYF.

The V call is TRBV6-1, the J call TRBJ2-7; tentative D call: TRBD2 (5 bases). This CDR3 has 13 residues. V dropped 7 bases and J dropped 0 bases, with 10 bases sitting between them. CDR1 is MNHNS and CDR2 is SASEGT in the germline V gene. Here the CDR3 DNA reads TGTGCCAGCACCCTGAGCGGCTCCTACGAGCAGTACTTC. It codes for CASTLSGSYEQYF.